A selection of T cell receptor beta chains follows, all from one sample in a study of shared clonotypes between healthy human individuals. TCRdb's table, derived via immunoSEQ multiplex PCR, lists solely in-frame clones and lacks some. This sample has about 1.5 million clones, with around 95% found just once. Sequencing was carried out using naive CD4+ T cells sorted from blood. These receptors were obtained from a man aged 30-40 years in good health. Both conserved end residues are part of each CDR3. Some rows have no size entry. The others give once, few or many, or a class for an expanded clone.

v_call,j_call,cdr3_length,clone_size,cdr3_aa
TRBV7-8,TRBJ1-1,16,NA,CASSLGATGGHTEAFF
TRBV28,TRBJ1-2,13,once,CASRDQTNYGYTF
TRBV18,TRBJ1-2,14,NA,CASSPYRGLYGYTF
TRBV5-1,TRBJ2-5,14,NA,CASSAGQNQETQYF
TRBV29-1,TRBJ2-7,8,NA,CTRDEQYF
TRBV7-9,TRBJ2-5,13,NA,CASSLVSPETQYF
TRBV5-1,TRBJ2-1,16,once,CASSLAPESSYNEQFF
TRBV6-5,TRBJ2-3,15,NA,CASSSPGGRTDTQYF
TRBV29-1,TRBJ2-1,11,NA,CSGKRDREQFF
TRBV18,TRBJ2-7,15,NA,CASSPTIGVSYEQYF
TRBV7-6,TRBJ2-7,14,NA,CASSLASGSYEQYF
TRBV27,TRBJ2-7,15,NA,CASSPPLAGAHEQYF
TRBV6-4,TRBJ2-3,15,once,CASSVWGSPTDTQYF
TRBV2,TRBJ2-7,15,NA,CASRITAGGPPVQYF
TRBV29-1,TRBJ1-1,13,NA,CSVAGRLNTEAFF
TRBV14,TRBJ2-1,17,NA,CASSQGGSTRGYNEQFF
TRBV15,TRBJ2-4,15,NA,CATSSSKRESHIQYF
TRBV7-7,TRBJ2-1,15,NA,CASSLGLAVTDEQFF
TRBV5-1,TRBJ2-2,17,NA,CASSSHGVGSGTGELFF
TRBV30,TRBJ2-5,15,NA,CAWSFDGTVQETQYF
TRBV15,TRBJ1-5,15,NA,CATSRDLGASRPQHF
TRBV6-1,TRBJ2-6,15,NA,CASSETGSGANVLTF
TRBV6-6,TRBJ2-2,16,NA,CASTPTSGSGTGELFF
TRBV28,TRBJ1-4,13,NA,CGATGGKNEKLFF
TRBV4-3,TRBJ2-2,15,NA,CASSPGQGITGELFF
TRBV15,TRBJ1-1,18,NA,CATSRFGTGQGVRSEAFF
TRBV13,TRBJ2-1,15,NA,CASAVGDRGHNEQFF
TRBV11-2,TRBJ2-1,16,NA,CASSLWQNGGYNEQFF
TRBV27,TRBJ1-3,15,NA,CASSLTGGPGNTIYF
TRBV14,TRBJ2-3,12,NA,CASSQTRDTQYF
TRBV9,TRBJ2-1,12,NA,CASSVALNEQFF
TRBV6-5,TRBJ2-1,15,NA,CASSYGDRGRDEQFF
TRBV28,TRBJ2-5,14,NA,CASSLPTHQETQYF
TRBV29-1,TRBJ2-7,12,NA,CSVDMGNYEQYF
TRBV6-5,TRBJ2-2,14,NA,CASSPGTGRGELFF
TRBV28,TRBJ2-7,16,once,CASSFWGGEGTYEQYF
TRBV6-6,TRBJ2-7,12,NA,CASRSGPYEQYF
TRBV19,TRBJ2-7,13,NA,CATSVGISYEQYF
TRBV6-1,TRBJ1-2,15,NA,CASTLWEVGGEGYTF
TRBV5-8,TRBJ2-5,11,NA,CATPRLETQYF
TRBV6-6,TRBJ2-3,16,NA,CASSYTGGFSTDTQYF
TRBV5-4,TRBJ2-7,15,NA,CASSGAGTASYEQYF
TRBV9,TRBJ2-4,16,NA,CASSPPTGPAKNIQYF
TRBV5-1,TRBJ2-3,13,NA,CASSSGDTDTQYF
TRBV18,TRBJ2-7,16,NA,CASSPLPSLTGYEQYF
TRBV11-2,TRBJ2-1,11,NA,CASSLAAEQFF
TRBV29-1,TRBJ2-3,13,NA,CSVLGRVTDTQYF
TRBV18,TRBJ1-1,16,NA,CASSPMAGGAGTEAFF
TRBV9,TRBJ2-7,13,few,CASSVGSPYEQYF
TRBV19,TRBJ2-7,15,once,CASTPSQGALYEQYF
TRBV5-8,TRBJ2-7,12,NA,CASSLLEGARYF
TRBV5-1,TRBJ2-3,14,NA,CASSLGRSTDTQYF
TRBV5-1,TRBJ1-1,15,NA,CASSVSANQNTEAFF
TRBV5-6,TRBJ2-3,14,NA,CASRGRIPTDTQYF